This T cell receptor beta chain is drawn from a study of blood T cell repertoires in COVID-19. Study at large: COVID-19 samples, acute and convalescent, were from the United States, Italy and Spain. T cells, B-cell-depleted T cells, or PBMCs provided the cDNA or gDNA that served as material.

Residents of 24 US areas, aged about 18 to 100 years, made up the participants. Donors in Cohort 3 counted as recovered after two negative PCRs, clearance, or symptom resolution. Assay: immunoSEQ multiplex PCR; the TCRdb copy retains only in-frame clones and omits some. The table has 250,000 to 300,000 clones, around 90% seen once. CDR3 length: 15 amino acids. The J segment lost 9 bases and the V segment lost 5 bases, leaving 10 bases of the junction unmatched. CDR1 is MNHEY, CDR2 SVGAGI, per germline. This sequence was found in a woman in her 40s who had recovered from COVID-19. The chain employs TRBV6-5 and TRBJ2-3; TRBD2 agrees at 11 bases. The specimen was PBMCs or T cells enriched from blood (not recorded which). The CDR3 sequence is CASSLAGGPTETQYF. In nucleotides, the CDR3 is TGTGCCAGCAGTCTAGCGGGAGGCCCTACCGAAACGCAGTATTTT.